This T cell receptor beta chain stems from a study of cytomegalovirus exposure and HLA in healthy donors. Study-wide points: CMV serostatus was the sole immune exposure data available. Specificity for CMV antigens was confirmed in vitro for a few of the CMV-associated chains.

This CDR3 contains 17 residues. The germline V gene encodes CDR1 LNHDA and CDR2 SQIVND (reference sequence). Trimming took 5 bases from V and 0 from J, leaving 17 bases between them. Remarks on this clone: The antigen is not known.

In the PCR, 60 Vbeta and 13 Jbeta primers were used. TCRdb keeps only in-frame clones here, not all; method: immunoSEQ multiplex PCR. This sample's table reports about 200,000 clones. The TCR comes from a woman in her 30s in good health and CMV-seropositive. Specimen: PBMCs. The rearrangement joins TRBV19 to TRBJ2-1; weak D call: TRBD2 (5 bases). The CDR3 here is CASSPRRQARSYNEQFF. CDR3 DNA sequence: TGTGCCAGTAGTCCAAGGAGGCAGGCGCGCTCCTACAATGAGCAGTTCTTC.